Listed below are T cell receptor beta chains from one sample, sequenced in a study of blood T cell repertoires in COVID-19. Measured with immunoSEQ multiplex PCR; TCRdb has only the in-frame clones, and not every one. The profile shows 400,000 to 450,000 clones, 90% of them singletons. The sequenced sample consisted of PBMCs or T cells enriched from blood (not recorded which). The receptor source for this set is a man aged 18 to 30 who had recovered from COVID-19. CDR3s include the opening cysteine and the closing phenylalanine or tryptophan. The D gene is left open where the match is weak. A row's size may be missing; if present it is once, few, many or a size class.

TRBJ2-5 | - | TRBV5-1 | TRBD1 | TGCGCCAGCAGCCGTCAGGGGGCGGAGGAGACCCAGTACTTC | CASSRQGAEETQYF
TRBJ1-5 | - | TRBV6-5 | - | TGTGCCAGCAGTCGCCGGCGGGACAATCAGCCCCAGCATTTT | CASSRRRDNQPQHF
TRBJ2-7 | - | TRBV7-9 | - | TGTGCCAGCAGCCCGGGATGGGGCTACGAGCAGTACTTC | CASSPGWGYEQYF
TRBJ1-5 | few | TRBV10-3 | TRBD1 | TGTGCCATCAGGACAGGGAATGGGAATCAGCCCCAGCATTTT | CAIRTGNGNQPQHF
TRBJ2-2 | - | TRBV9 | - | TGTGCCAGCAGCCGTGGGCTAGCCTTTAACACCGGGGAGCTGTTTTTT | CASSRGLAFNTGELFF
TRBJ1-1 | - | TRBV5-6 | - | TGTGCCAGCGCCAGGGAGGGTGAAGCTTTCTTT | CASAREGEAFF
TRBJ1-1 | - | TRBV6-6 | - | TGTGCCAGCAGCTTAAGAGGGGGGGAGACTGAAGCTTTCTTT | CASSLRGGETEAFF
TRBJ2-2 | - | TRBV5-8 | - | TGTGCCAGCAGCCGAGATCGGGCCGGGGAGCTGTTTTTT | CASSRDRAGELFF
TRBJ2-2 | - | TRBV11-3 | - | TGTGCCAGCAGCTTAGAAGGGGACACCGGGGAGCTGTTTTTT | CASSLEGDTGELFF
TRBJ2-1 | - | TRBV7-3 | - | TGTGCCAGCAGCTTAAGGTCCGAGGTAGAGCAGTTCTTC | CASSLRSEVEQFF
TRBJ2-7 | - | TRBV19 | TRBD2 | TGTGCCACGCGAGAGTCCGCTAGCGGCGCCTACGAGCAGTACTTC | CATRESASGAYEQYF
TRBJ1-2 | - | TRBV11-1 | - | TGTGCCAGCAGCGATCCTAGGGGCGGTGATGGCTACACCTTC | CASSDPRGGDGYTF
TRBJ2-1 | few | TRBV7-9 | - | TGTGCCAGCAGCTCCCGGACAGACCATTACAATGAGCAGTTCTTC | CASSSRTDHYNEQFF
TRBJ2-1 | once | TRBV10-1 | TRBD2 | TGCGCCAGCAGTGAGAACCTTGGCGGGGGGTACAATGAGCAGTTCTTC | CASSENLGGGYNEQFF
TRBJ1-3 | - | TRBV7-9 | - | TGTGCCAGCAGCCATTCACCCGGCTCTGGAAACACCATATATTTT | CASSHSPGSGNTIYF
TRBJ1-2 | - | TRBV5-6 | - | TGTGCCAGCAGCTGGGAGCGACAGGAACTTACTAACTATGGCTACACCTTC | CASSWERQELTNYGYTF
TRBJ2-5 | - | TRBV6-5 | - | TGTGCCAGCAGCGCCACGAGGGGGGAGACCCAGTACTTC | CASSATRGETQYF
TRBJ1-5 | - | TRBV7-9 | - | TGTGCCAGCAGCTCCGGGGGGGGCAATCAGCCCCAGCATTTT | CASSSGGGNQPQHF
TRBJ1-3 | - | TRBV6-5 | - | TGTGCCAGCAGTTACTTTGAGGGGGCTGGAAACACCATATATTTT | CASSYFEGAGNTIYF
TRBJ1-2 | - | TRBV7-9 | - | TGTGCCAGCAGCTCAAATGGGCCCGGTGGCTACACCTTC | CASSSNGPGGYTF